This is a list of T cell receptor beta chains from one sample in a study of OX40 agonist ivuxolimab in advanced cancers. Profiling relied on immunoSEQ multiplex PCR, and the TCRdb table lists in-frame clones only, not all of them. The sample lists about 120,000 clones, around 93% seen once, with around 0.15% in the top ten. The sample in question was CD4+ or CD8+ T cells sorted from blood, obtained in a trial of the OX40 agonist ivuxolimab. The source is an adult with an advanced solid tumor such as melanoma, head and neck, liver or kidney cancer. Both conserved end residues are part of each CDR3. The D gene is left open where the match is weak. Size values are once, few and many counts, or a class for expanded clones, and some rows have none.

j_gene | d_gene | v_gene | abundance | CDR3aa | CDR3nt
TRBJ2-3 | NA | TRBV9 | NA | CASSVRQGTDTQYF | TGTGCCAGCAGCGTACGCCAGGGCACAGATACGCAGTATTTT
TRBJ2-3 | NA | TRBV7-3 | NA | CASSLTDWAGDTQYF | TGTGCCAGCAGCTTAACAGACTGGGCTGGAGATACGCAGTATTTT
TRBJ1-5 | NA | TRBV30 | NA | CAWSPRIDQPQHF | TGTGCCTGGAGTCCCCGAATAGATCAGCCCCAGCATTTT
TRBJ2-1 | NA | TRBV6-1 | once | CASSEGGGARDEQFF | TGTGCCAGCAGTGAAGGAGGGGGGGCCCGAGATGAGCAGTTCTTC
TRBJ2-7 | NA | TRBV28 | NA | CASSLHGEFYEQYF | TGTGCCAGCAGTTTACACGGGGAATTCTACGAGCAGTACTTC
TRBJ1-6 | NA | TRBV2 | few | CASMGGAGENSPLHF | TGTGCCAGCATGGGGGGGGCAGGGGAAAATTCACCCCTCCACTTT
TRBJ1-6 | NA | TRBV5-1 | NA | CASSDPYRSPNSPLHF | TGCGCCAGCAGCGACCCCTACCGAAGCCCTAATTCACCCCTCCACTTT
TRBJ2-2 | NA | TRBV30 | NA | CAWSVRGGSDTGELFF | TGTGCCTGGAGTGTGAGAGGTGGGTCGGACACCGGGGAGCTGTTTTTT
TRBJ1-2 | TRBD1 | TRBV11-2 | NA | CASSLLGARTGNYGYTF | TGTGCCAGCAGCTTACTGGGAGCTAGGACAGGGAACTATGGCTACACCTTC
TRBJ2-5 | NA | TRBV2 | NA | CASSETARTQETQYF | TGTGCCAGCAGTGAAACGGCCCGCACTCAAGAGACCCAGTACTTC
TRBJ2-4 | TRBD2 | TRBV4-3 | once | CASNQLTGGENIQYF | TGCGCCAGCAACCAATTAACGGGAGGGGAAAACATTCAGTACTTC
TRBJ1-2 | TRBD1 | TRBV25-1 | NA | CATEFRDSGYTF | TGTGCCACCGAATTCCGGGACAGTGGCTACACCTTC
TRBJ2-1 | TRBD2 | TRBV9 | NA | CASSTRTSGSGYNEQFF | TGTGCCAGCAGCACCCGGACTAGCGGGAGTGGGTACAATGAGCAGTTCTTC
TRBJ2-2 | NA | TRBV7-3 | once | CASSLTSSPETNTGELFF | TGTGCCAGCAGCTTAACGTCTTCCCCTGAGACGAACACCGGGGAGCTGTTTTTT
TRBJ1-2 | NA | TRBV6-1 | NA | CASSPTPNYGYTF | TGTGCCAGCAGTCCTACCCCTAACTATGGCTACACCTTC
TRBJ2-7 | NA | TRBV5-1 | NA | CASSLRGPRGASYEQYF | TGCGCCAGCAGCTTGAGAGGCCCCCGGGGGGCATCCTACGAGCAGTACTTC
TRBJ2-2 | NA | TRBV7-3 | NA | CASSLHVPNTGELFF | TGTGCCAGCAGCTTACACGTCCCAAACACCGGGGAGCTGTTTTTT
TRBJ1-2 | NA | TRBV14 | NA | CASSQGTGRVYYGYTF | TGTGCCAGCAGCCAAGGAACAGGGAGGGTTTACTATGGCTACACCTTC
TRBJ1-5 | NA | TRBV20-1 | NA | CSAGNQPQHF | TGCAGTGCAGGAAATCAGCCCCAGCATTTT
TRBJ1-1 | NA | TRBV18 | NA | CASSPPQPGAGTEAFF | TGTGCCAGCTCACCACCGCAACCGGGGGCAGGGACTGAAGCTTTCTTT
TRBJ1-2 | TRBD1 | TRBV5-4 | NA | CASSHDRGVGGYTF | TGTGCCAGCAGCCACGACAGGGGAGTTGGAGGCTACACCTTC
TRBJ2-4 | TRBD2 | TRBV4-1 | NA | CASSQVGGAPGSQNVQYF | TGCGCCAGCAGCCAAGTCGGGGGGGCCCCGGGATCGCAAAACGTTCAGTACTTC
TRBJ1-3 | NA | TRBV10-1 | NA | CASSEDRVSGNTIYF | TGCGCCAGCAGTGAGGACCGGGTCTCTGGAAACACCATATATTTT
TRBJ1-2 | TRBD1 | TRBV28 | NA | CASSSGQVAYTF | TGTGCCAGCAGCTCGGGACAGGTGGCCTACACCTTC
TRBJ2-2 | TRBD2 | TRBV28 | NA | CARSFGAGGLTGELFF | TGTGCCCGCAGTTTCGGCGCGGGGGGGCTGACCGGGGAGCTGTTTTTT
TRBJ1-2 | TRBD1 | TRBV5-4 | NA | CASSLGGQLANYGYTF | TGTGCCAGCAGCTTGGGGGGACAGCTAGCTAACTATGGCTACACCTTC
TRBJ2-1 | NA | TRBV7-9 | NA | CASSPERVVSGEQFF | TGTGCCAGCAGCCCCGAGAGGGTAGTTTCAGGTGAGCAGTTCTTC
TRBJ2-7 | TRBD1 | TRBV14 | NA | CASSQGWTGPSYEQYF | TGTGCCAGCAGCCAAGGCTGGACAGGACCCTCCTACGAGCAGTACTTC
TRBJ2-1 | NA | TRBV9 | NA | CASSAGLGGSYNEQFF | TGTGCCAGCAGCGCCGGGTTAGGGGGCTCCTACAATGAGCAGTTCTTC
TRBJ2-1 | TRBD1 | TRBV5-4 | NA | CASRPALQGAGDEQFF | TGTGCCAGCAGGCCGGCACTACAGGGGGCAGGGGATGAGCAGTTCTTC
TRBJ2-3 | NA | TRBV21-1 | NA | CASSNRGQGSTDTQYF | TGTGCCAGCAGCAACCGGGGACAGGGGAGTACAGATACGCAGTATTTT
TRBJ2-5 | NA | TRBV19 | NA | CARVAETQYF | TGTGCCAGAGTAGCGGAGACCCAGTACTTC
TRBJ2-7 | NA | TRBV6-5 | NA | CASSHGDGNYEQYF | TGTGCCAGCAGTCACGGGGACGGAAACTACGAGCAGTACTTC
TRBJ1-3 | TRBD1 | TRBV7-2 | NA | CASSLASGGGSGNTIYF | TGTGCCAGCAGCTTAGCTTCAGGGGGAGGGTCTGGAAACACCATATATTTT
TRBJ1-3 | NA | TRBV5-1 | NA | CASSFMGVSGNTIYF | TGCGCCAGCAGCTTCATGGGTGTTAGTGGAAACACCATATATTTT
TRBJ2-1 | NA | TRBV4-2 | NA | CASSLLRTAQYNEQFF | TGTGCCAGCAGCCTACTTAGGACAGCACAGTACAATGAGCAGTTCTTC
TRBJ1-2 | NA | TRBV30 | NA | CAWSVRSSTGGYTF | TGTGCCTGGAGTGTCCGTAGTTCTACGGGTGGCTACACCTTC
TRBJ2-7 | TRBD2 | TRBV6-5 | NA | CASSRTSGKNEQYF | TGTGCCAGCAGCAGGACTAGCGGGAAAAACGAGCAGTACTTC
TRBJ1-2 | NA | TRBV6-5 | NA | CARDNYGYTF | TGTGCCAGAGACAACTATGGCTACACCTTC
TRBJ1-1 | TRBD1 | TRBV6-6 | NA | CASRDRVGNTEAFF | TGTGCCAGCAGGGACAGGGTGGGGAACACTGAAGCTTTCTTT
TRBJ1-2 | TRBD1 | TRBV4-1 | NA | CASSQLGTVGSRLYGYTF | TGCGCCAGCAGCCAACTTGGGACAGTTGGGTCTCGGCTGTATGGCTACACCTTC
TRBJ2-3 | NA | TRBV6-5 | NA | CASTPTGGADTQYF | TGTGCCAGCACCCCTACCGGGGGCGCAGATACGCAGTATTTT
TRBJ1-5 | NA | TRBV5-4 | NA | CASSLDGGPGQPQHF | TGTGCCAGCAGCTTGGACGGGGGCCCCGGTCAGCCCCAGCATTTT
TRBJ2-5 | NA | TRBV10-3 | NA | CAISDLSYQETQYF | TGTGCCATCAGTGACTTGTCTTACCAAGAGACCCAGTACTTC
TRBJ2-3 | NA | TRBV2 | NA | CASATGFTDTQYF | TGTGCCAGCGCGACAGGATTCACAGATACGCAGTATTTT
TRBJ2-6 | NA | TRBV5-1 | once | CASSLDTGANVLTF | TGCGCCAGCAGCTTGGATACTGGGGCCAACGTCCTGACTTTC
TRBJ2-6 | TRBD1 | TRBV19 | NA | CASSSTGAGANVLTF | TGTGCCAGTAGTTCGACAGGGGCTGGGGCCAACGTCCTGACTTTC
TRBJ1-4 | TRBD1 | TRBV6-1 | NA | CASSTTGATNEKLFF | TGTGCCAGCAGTACCACAGGGGCAACTAATGAAAAACTGTTTTTT